The sequence of this TCR beta chain was determined in a study of cytomegalovirus exposure and HLA in healthy donors. Data came from immunoSEQ multiplex PCR; TCRdb stores just in-frame clones and leaves some out. The top ten clones hold just over 3% of a sample with tens of thousands of clones, roughly nine tenths of them seen once. Trimming shortened V by 6 bases and J by 1 base, and 15 bases separated the two germline ends. This CDR3 is built from 15 residues. Germline values: CDR1 MDHEN, CDR2 SYDVKM. The specimen was PBMCs. The TCR sequence derives from a man in his late teens or twenties in good health and CMV-seronegative. The J gene is TRBJ1-1, the V gene TRBV28; D might be TRBD1 (6 bases). CDR3 in DNA: TGTGCCAGCAGCCAAATCAAGACAGGGAACACTGAAGCTTTCTTT. It is translated as CASSQIKTGNTEAFF.